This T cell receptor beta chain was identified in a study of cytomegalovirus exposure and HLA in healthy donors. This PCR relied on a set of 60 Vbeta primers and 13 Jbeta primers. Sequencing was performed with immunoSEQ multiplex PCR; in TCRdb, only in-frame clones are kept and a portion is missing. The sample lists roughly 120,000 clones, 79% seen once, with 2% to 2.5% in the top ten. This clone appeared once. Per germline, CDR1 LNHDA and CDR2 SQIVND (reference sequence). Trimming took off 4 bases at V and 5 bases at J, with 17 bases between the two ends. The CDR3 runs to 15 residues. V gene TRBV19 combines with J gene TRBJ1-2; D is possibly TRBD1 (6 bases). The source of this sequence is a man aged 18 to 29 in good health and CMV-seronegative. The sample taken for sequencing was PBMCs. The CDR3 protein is CASSRDNLDGYGYTF. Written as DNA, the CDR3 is TGTGCCAGTAGTAGGGACAACCTTGACGGGTATGGCTACACCTTC.